Presented here are 25 T cell receptor beta chains from one specimen sequenced in a study of read filtering for tumor transcriptome and immune sequencing. The library was built from approximately 400 ng RNA with molecular barcoded adaptors for alpha/delta and beta/gamma chains. TCRdb redid the calling of the reads with MiXCR, one entry per CDR3 protein. The sample has some 120,000 distinct CDR3 sequences; over 10% are singletons. The sequencing input was a population of CD138-negative cells sorted from bone marrow. Receptors were obtained from a donor aged 40 or older with multiple myeloma.

This clonotype was recorded at least ten times. The chain recombines TRBV7-9 with TRBJ1-1; D is undetermined. Germline V gives CDR1 SEHNR, CDR2 FQNEAQ (reference sequence). V lost 10 bases and J lost 3, with 6 bases in between. This CDR3 spans 10 amino acids. The CDR3 reads CATTDTEAFF. Here the CDR3 DNA reads TGTGCCACAACCGACACTGAAGCTTTCTTT.

This chain joins TRBV30 and TRBJ1-3; D is undetermined. The ends were cut back, 2 bases at V and 0 bases at J, with 8 bases in the middle. From germline, CDR1 is GTSNPN and CDR2 SVGIG (reference sequence). The CDR3 totals 14 residues. The CDR3 reads CAWSPSSSGNTIYF. The CDR3 nucleotides are TGTGCCTGGAGTCCCTCCAGCTCTGGAAACACCATATATTTT.

This clonotype was picked up many times. This chain links TRBV7-9 with TRBJ2-1; a possible D gene is TRBD2 (5 bases). The length of the CDR3 is 15 residues. The germline V gene has CDR1 SEHNR and CDR2 FQNEAQ (reference sequence). Trimming removed 0 bases at V and 2 bases at J, with 8 bases between. CDR3 residues: CASSLAGVAYNEQFF. DNA for the CDR3: TGTGCCAGCAGCTTAGCCGGGGTTGCCTACAATGAGCAGTTCTTC.

This clonotype appeared many times. The rearrangement joins TRBV5-1 to TRBJ2-2; 12 bases fit TRBD1. V dropped 4 bases and J dropped 7; count of bases not matched to a gene: 5. This CDR3 is 15 amino acids long. Germline V gives CDR1 SGHRS, CDR2 YFSETQ. The CDR3 sequence: CASSTGTGGLGELFF. The CDR3 DNA reads TGCGCCAGCAGCACCGGGACAGGGGGCCTCGGGGAGCTGTTTTTT.

There are many counts of this clonotype. The chain recombines TRBV11-2 with TRBJ2-7, with D uncertain. Per the germline V gene, CDR1 is SGHAT and CDR2 is FQNNGV. Trimming pared 2 bases from V and 7 bases from J, leaving 9 bases between. This CDR3 region has 12 residues. The CDR3 DNA follows: TGTGCCAGCAGCTTAAGTGCGACAGAGCAGTACTTC. Protein sequence: CASSLSATEQYF. Full variable domain (missing parts from reference TRBV11-2 and TRBJ2-7): EAGVAQSPRYKIIEKRQSVAFWCNPISGHATLYWYQQILGQGPKLLIQFQNNGVVDDSQLPKDRFSAERLKGVDSTLKIQPAKLEDSAVYLCASSLSATEQYFGPGTRLTVT.

This clonotype was detected ten times or more. The chain uses TRBV13 and TRBJ2-3; 13 positions match TRBD2. Trimming at V came to 4 bases and at J to 0 bases, leaving 13 bases not matched to a gene. CDR1 is PRHDT and CDR2 is FYEKMQ in the germline V gene (reference sequence). The CDR3 runs 20 residues. CDR3 loop: CASSSWGLAGNYPSTDTQYF. For the CDR3, the DNA is TGTGCCAGCAGCTCCTGGGGACTAGCGGGAAACTACCCTAGCACAGATACGCAGTATTTT. Using reference TRBV13 and TRBJ2-3 for the parts outside the CDR3, the full variable domain is AAGVIQSPRHLIKEKRETATLKCYPIPRHDTVYWYQQGPGQDPQFLISFYEKMQSDKGSIPDRFSAQQFSDYHSELNMSSLELGDSALYFCASSSWGLAGNYPSTDTQYFGPGTRLTVL.

To note about this clonotype: A much larger clone sits a single nucleotide away, making a read error possible. The chain combines TRBV27 with TRBJ2-5, with D perhaps assigned TRBD1 or TRBD2 (5 bases each). Germline V CDR1 and CDR2: MNHEY, SMNVEV (reference sequence). The CDR3 is 14 amino acids. Written as DNA, the CDR3 is TGTGCCAGCAGTCCCGCTTGGGGGAAAGAGACCCAGTGCTTC. Amino acids: CASSPAWGKETQCF.

The gene calls are TRBV20-1 and TRBJ2-1, with D maybe TRBD2 (6 bases). CDR3 length equals 14 residues. Deletions cut 2 bases from V and 4 bases from J, with 12 bases between. Germline lookup yields CDR1 DFQATT and CDR2 SNEGSKA (reference sequence). The CDR3 reads CSARMAGIYNEQFF. DNA for the CDR3: TGCAGTGCTAGAATGGCGGGGATATACAATGAGCAGTTCTTC.

This clonotype came up a few times. The chain couples TRBV27 to TRBJ2-3; possible D gene TRBD2, 5 bases. Germline V lookup: CDR1 MNHEY, CDR2 SMNVEV (reference sequence). The ends were cut back, 5 bases at V and 0 bases at J, with 12 bases in the middle. This CDR3 is 15 amino acids long. The CDR3 loop is CASSRAGVSTDTQYF. The CDR3 coding sequence is TGTGCCAGCAGTCGGGCCGGGGTCAGCACAGATACGCAGTATTTT.

This clonotype came up a few times. J is TRBJ1-4 and V is TRBV9; D call uncertain. Germline CDR1 and CDR2: SGDLS and YYNGEE. Trimming took off 0 bases at V and 0 bases at J, with 15 bases between the two ends. The CDR3 loop spans 18 amino acids. The CDR3 spells CASSVGHGDTATNEKLFF. The CDR3 region has the DNA TGTGCCAGCAGCGTAGGCCACGGAGATACCGCAACTAATGAAAAACTGTTTTTT.

This clonotype was seen a handful of times. In DNA form, the CDR3 reads TGTGCCAGCAGCACCAGACTAGTAGATACGCAGTATTTT. This sequence encodes CASSTRLVDTQYF. The chain combines TRBV7-2 with TRBJ2-3, with D perhaps matching TRBD2 (6 bases). Germline V gives CDR1 SGHTA, CDR2 FQGNSA. V was cut by 5 bases and J by 5 bases, with 11 bases left in between. The CDR3 length is 13 residues.

This clonotype has at least ten counts. The rearrangement uses TRBV4-1 and TRBJ2-3; 9 positions match TRBD2. Germline values: CDR1 MGHRA, CDR2 YSYEKL. The ends lost 4 bases at V and 2 bases at J; junction bases unmatched: 10. The length of the CDR3 is 17 residues. In DNA form, the CDR3 reads TGCGCCAGCAGCCCAGGGACAGCGGGGGGTAACACAGATACGCAGTATTTT. It encodes CASSPGTAGGNTDTQYF.

This clonotype was observed a single time. A much larger clone lies a single base off, so this may be a read error. The rearrangement joins TRBV29-1 to TRBJ2-3; D gene ambiguous. Deletions cut 7 bases from V and 5 bases from J, with 10 bases between. The CDR3 has 11 amino acids. CDR1 is SQVTM and CDR2 is ANQGSEA in the germline V gene. CDR3 bases: TGCAGCGCGGCTGGGGAAGATACGCAGTATTTT. Amino acids: CSAAGEDTQYF.

This clonotype was detected a few times. The CDR3 does not close with the conserved phenylalanine or tryptophan, likely indicating a read error. This CDR3 reads CASSPGTGGVAFL. CDR3 bases: TGCGCCAGCAGCCCTGGGACAGGGGGAGTGGCTTTCCTT. The rearrangement uses TRBV5-1 and TRBJ1-1; TRBD1 aligns across 11 bases. V dropped 4 bases and J dropped 11; count of bases not matched to a gene: 7. This CDR3 comprises 13 residues. The germline V gene encodes CDR1 SGHRS and CDR2 YFSETQ.

The rearrangement joins TRBV12-3 or TRBV12-4 to TRBJ1-5; D not certain. V was cut by 1 base and J by 4 bases, with 8 bases left in between. The CDR3 runs to 14 residues. Here the CDR3 DNA reads TGTGCCAGCAGTTTAGGGATCAGAAATCAGCCCCAGCATTTT. Its protein product is CASSLGIRNQPQHF.

The sample holds a few counts of this clonotype. The genes are TRBV5-6 and TRBJ2-2, with 7 bases identical to TRBD1. V trimming: 0 bases; J trimming: 3 bases; junction bases outside the gene matches: 8. The CDR3 spans 17 residues. Per the germline V gene, CDR1 is SGHDT and CDR2 is YYEEEE. CDR3 protein: CASSLALWTGDTGELFF. The DNA of the CDR3 is TGTGCCAGCAGCTTGGCCCTTTGGACAGGCGACACCGGGGAGCTGTTTTTT. Looking up the rest from reference TRBV5-6 and TRBJ2-2 gives the full variable domain: DAGVTQSPTHLIKTRGQQVTLRCSPKSGHDTVSWYQQALGQGPQFIFQYYEEEERQRGNFPDRFSGHQFPNYSSELNVNALLLGDSALYLCASSLALWTGDTGELFFGEGSRLTVL.

Worth noting for this clonotype: A much larger clone lies a single base off, so this may be a read error. V gene TRBV7-9 combines with J gene TRBJ1-1; no firm D call. Germline lookup yields CDR1 SEHNR and CDR2 FQNEAQ (reference sequence). The germline V and J ends were trimmed by 1 base and 4 bases, with 7 bases remaining between them. CDR3 length equals 13 residues. The CDR3 region is CASSLVPSTEAFF. CDR3 nucleotide sequence: TGTGCCAGCAGCTTAGTCCCGAGCACTGAAGCTTTCTTT.

This clonotype occurred many times. V and J are TRBV7-2 and TRBJ1-5, with D perhaps matching TRBD1 (6 bases). The CDR3 extends over 15 amino acids. CDR1 is SGHTA, CDR2 FQGNSA, per germline. V was shortened by 0 bases and J by 6 bases, with 12 bases between the two germline ends. CDR3 in DNA: TGTGCCAGCAGCTTAGCGGGGGGGGCTGGTCAGCCCCAGCATTTT. Translation gives CASSLAGGAGQPQHF.

Regarding this clonotype: Since a much larger clone is just one base distant, this may be a read error. The chain links TRBV29-1 to TRBJ2-7, with D unresolved. Looked up from germline, CDR1 is SQVTM and CDR2 is ANQGSEA. The CDR3 has 12 amino acids. CDR3 sequence (DNA): TGCAGCGTTAAAGGGAATTCCTACGAGCAGCACTTC. Translated, it gives CSVKGNSYEQHF.

This clonotype was detected many times. The J gene is TRBJ1-1, the V gene TRBV6-1; possibly TRBD1 for D (5 bases). The CDR3 totals 13 residues. V dropped 6 bases and J dropped 8 bases, with 16 bases sitting between them. Germline loops: CDR1 MNHNS, CDR2 SASEGT. The CDR3 sequence is CASRNQGTGEAFF. The CDR3 nucleotides read TGTGCCAGCAGAAATCAGGGAACGGGAGAAGCTTTCTTT.

In its sample, this clonotype was seen many times. This chain connects TRBV20-1 to TRBJ1-1; D possibly corresponds to TRBD1 (6 bases). The CDR3 runs 14 residues. Germline CDR1 reads DFQATT; CDR2 reads SNEGSKA (reference sequence). V lost 2 bases, J lost 3 bases, and 13 bases lay in between. This CDR3 reads CSARKTTGYTEAFF. CDR3 DNA sequence: TGCAGTGCTAGAAAAACGACAGGTTACACTGAAGCTTTCTTT.

The sample holds many counts of this clonotype. V is TRBV20-1 and J is TRBJ2-7; D is perhaps TRBD2 (6 bases). Trimming shortened V by 0 bases and J by 0 bases, and 18 bases separated the two germline ends. The germline V gene encodes CDR1 DFQATT and CDR2 SNEGSKA (reference sequence). The CDR3 runs 17 residues. In nucleotides, the CDR3 is TGCAGTGCTAGAGACCCCTCTAGCGTTTGGAGCTCCTACGAGCAGTACTTC. Protein sequence: CSARDPSSVWSSYEQYF.

This clonotype was counted only a few times. This sequence joins TRBV9 and TRBJ1-2; D gene ambiguous. The V end was cut by 3 bases, the J end by 12 bases, with 18 bases between. This CDR3 is built from 13 residues. Germline CDR1 and CDR2: SGDLS and YYNGEE. The CDR3 DNA sequence: TGTGCCAGCAGCGGTAGCCCCCTGGGCAGCAACACCTTC. As protein: CASSGSPLGSNTF.

At least ten counts were recorded for this clonotype. This rearrangement joins TRBV20-1 to TRBJ2-7; 9 bases align to TRBD2. With 6 bases clipped from V and 4 bases from J, the junction kept 13 bases outside the gene matches. The CDR3 covers 15 residues. Looked up from germline, CDR1 is DFQATT and CDR2 is SNEGSKA (reference sequence). CDR3 nucleotides: TGCAGTGCCGGAGGAGTGGTAGCGGGAGAATACGAGCAGTACTTC. It is translated as CSAGGVVAGEYEQYF.

This clonotype has at least ten counts. V is TRBV10-3 and J is TRBJ2-5; no clear D gene. CDR3 length equals 13 residues. The germline V gene has CDR1 ENHRY and CDR2 SYGVKD. V was shortened by 5 bases and J by 2 bases, with 9 bases between the two germline ends. The CDR3 DNA follows: TGTGCCATCAGTCAGAACCGACAAGAGACCCAGTACTTC. As protein: CAISQNRQETQYF.